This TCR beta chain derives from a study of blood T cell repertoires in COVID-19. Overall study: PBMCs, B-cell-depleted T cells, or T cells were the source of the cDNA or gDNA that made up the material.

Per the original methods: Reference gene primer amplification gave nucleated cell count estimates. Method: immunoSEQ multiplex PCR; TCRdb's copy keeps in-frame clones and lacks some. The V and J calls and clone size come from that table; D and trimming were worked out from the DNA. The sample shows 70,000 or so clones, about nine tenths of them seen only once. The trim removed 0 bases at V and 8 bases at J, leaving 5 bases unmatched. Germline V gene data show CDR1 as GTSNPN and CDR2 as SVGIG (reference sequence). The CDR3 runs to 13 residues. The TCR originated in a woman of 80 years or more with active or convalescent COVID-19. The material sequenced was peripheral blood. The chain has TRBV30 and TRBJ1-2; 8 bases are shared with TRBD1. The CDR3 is CAWSVGTGGGYTF. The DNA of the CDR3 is TGTGCCTGGAGTGTAGGGACAGGCGGGGGCTACACCTTC.